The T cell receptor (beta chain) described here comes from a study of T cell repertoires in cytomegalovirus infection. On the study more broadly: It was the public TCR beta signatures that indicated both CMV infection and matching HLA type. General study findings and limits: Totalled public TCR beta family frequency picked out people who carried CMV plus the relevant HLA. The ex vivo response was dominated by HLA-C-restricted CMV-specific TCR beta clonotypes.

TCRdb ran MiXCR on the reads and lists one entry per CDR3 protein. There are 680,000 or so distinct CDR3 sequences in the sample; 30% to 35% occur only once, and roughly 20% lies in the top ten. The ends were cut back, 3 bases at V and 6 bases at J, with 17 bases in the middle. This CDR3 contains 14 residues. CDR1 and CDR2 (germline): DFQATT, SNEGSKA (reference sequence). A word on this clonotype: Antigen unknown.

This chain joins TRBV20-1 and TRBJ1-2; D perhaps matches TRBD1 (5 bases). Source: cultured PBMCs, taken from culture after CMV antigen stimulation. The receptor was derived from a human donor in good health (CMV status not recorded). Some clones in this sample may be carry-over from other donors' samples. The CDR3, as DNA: TGCAGTGCTAGTTCAGGGACGGACCGTAATGGCTACACCTTC. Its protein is CSASSGTDRNGYTF.